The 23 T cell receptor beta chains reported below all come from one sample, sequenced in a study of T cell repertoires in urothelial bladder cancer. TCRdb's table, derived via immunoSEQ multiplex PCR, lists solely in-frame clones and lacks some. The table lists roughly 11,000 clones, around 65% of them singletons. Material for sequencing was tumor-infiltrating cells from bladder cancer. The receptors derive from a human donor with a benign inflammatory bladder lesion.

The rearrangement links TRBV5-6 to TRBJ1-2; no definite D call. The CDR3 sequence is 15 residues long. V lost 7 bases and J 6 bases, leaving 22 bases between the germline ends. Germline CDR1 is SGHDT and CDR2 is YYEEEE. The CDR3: CASRPPSRFVNGYTF. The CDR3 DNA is TGTGCCAGCCGGCCTCCTTCGAGATTCGTTAATGGCTACACCTTC.

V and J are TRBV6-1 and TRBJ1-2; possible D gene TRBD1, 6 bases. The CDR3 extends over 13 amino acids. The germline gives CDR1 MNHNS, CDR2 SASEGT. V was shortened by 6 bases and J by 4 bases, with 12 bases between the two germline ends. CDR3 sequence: CASRPGAAYGYTF. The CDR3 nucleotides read TGTGCCAGCAGACCGGGGGCAGCCTATGGCTACACCTTC.

The CDR3 spells CASSLTSGSYEQYF. CDR3 DNA sequence: TGTGCCAGCAGCTTAACTAGCGGATCCTACGAGCAGTACTTC. V is TRBV7-9 and J is TRBJ2-7; 8 positions agree with TRBD2. The CDR3 sequence is 14 residues long. V lost 2 bases and J lost 1; bases outside the gene matches: 1. The V gene's germline CDR1 is SEHNR and CDR2 FQNEAQ (reference sequence).

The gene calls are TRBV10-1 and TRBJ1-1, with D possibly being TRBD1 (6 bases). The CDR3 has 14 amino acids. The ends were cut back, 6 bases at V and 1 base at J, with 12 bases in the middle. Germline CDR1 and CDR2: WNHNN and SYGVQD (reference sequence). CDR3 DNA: TGCGCCAGCAGCTTTTCAGGGGAGAACACTGAAGCTTTCTTT. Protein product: CASSFSGENTEAFF.

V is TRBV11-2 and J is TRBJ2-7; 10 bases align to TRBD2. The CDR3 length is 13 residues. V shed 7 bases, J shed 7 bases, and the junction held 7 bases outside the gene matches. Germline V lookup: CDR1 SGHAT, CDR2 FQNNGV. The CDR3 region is CASIGLAGEEQYF. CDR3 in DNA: TGTGCCAGCATAGGGCTAGCGGGGGAAGAGCAGTACTTC.

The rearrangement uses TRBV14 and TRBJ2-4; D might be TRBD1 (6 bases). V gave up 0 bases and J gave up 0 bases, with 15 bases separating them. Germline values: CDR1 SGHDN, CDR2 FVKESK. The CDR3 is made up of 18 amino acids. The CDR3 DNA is TGTGCCAGCAGCCAAGAAGGATTCCTCAGGGGAGCCAAAAACATTCAGTACTTC. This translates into CASSQEGFLRGAKNIQYF. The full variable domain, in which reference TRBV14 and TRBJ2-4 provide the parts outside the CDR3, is EAGVTQFPSHSVIEKGQTVTLRCDPISGHDNLYWYRRVMGKEIKFLLHFVKESKQDESGMPNNRFLAERTGGTYSTLKVQPAELEDSGVYFCASSQEGFLRGAKNIQYFGAGTRLSVL.

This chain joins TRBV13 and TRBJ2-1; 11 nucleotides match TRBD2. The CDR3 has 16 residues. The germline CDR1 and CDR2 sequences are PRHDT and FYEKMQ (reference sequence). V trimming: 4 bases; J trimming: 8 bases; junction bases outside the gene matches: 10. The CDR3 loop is CASSYNSGGAVDEQFF. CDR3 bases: TGTGCCAGCAGCTATAATAGCGGGGGGGCCGTCGATGAGCAGTTCTTC.

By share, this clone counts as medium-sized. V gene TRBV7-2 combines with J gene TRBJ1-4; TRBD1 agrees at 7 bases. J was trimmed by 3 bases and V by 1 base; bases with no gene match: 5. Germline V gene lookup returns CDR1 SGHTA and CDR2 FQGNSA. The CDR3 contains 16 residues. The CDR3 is CASSLGGGQSNEKLFF. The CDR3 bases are TGTGCCAGCAGCTTAGGAGGGGGACAGTCTAATGAAAAACTGTTTTTT.

DNA for the CDR3: TGTGCCAGCAGCCAAGCGAGGTCGGATGGCTACACCTTC. Amino acid sequence: CASSQARSDGYTF. The chain carries TRBV4-2 and TRBJ1-2; D gene unclear. Germline CDR1 is LGHNA and CDR2 is YNFKEQ. V lost 1 base and J 6 bases, leaving 9 bases between the germline ends. This CDR3 has 13 amino acids.

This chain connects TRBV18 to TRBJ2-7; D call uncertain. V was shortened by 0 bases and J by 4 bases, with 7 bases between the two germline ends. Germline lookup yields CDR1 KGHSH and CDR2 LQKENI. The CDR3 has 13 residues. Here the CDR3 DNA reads TGTGCCAGCTCACCACCGGTGGGGTACGAGCAGTACTTC. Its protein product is CASSPPVGYEQYF.

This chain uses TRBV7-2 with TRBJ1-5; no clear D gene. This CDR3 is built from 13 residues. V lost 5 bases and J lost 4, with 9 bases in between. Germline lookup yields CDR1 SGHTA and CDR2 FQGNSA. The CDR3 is CASSPSGNQPQHF. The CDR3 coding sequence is TGTGCCAGCAGCCCGTCGGGAAATCAGCCCCAGCATTTT.

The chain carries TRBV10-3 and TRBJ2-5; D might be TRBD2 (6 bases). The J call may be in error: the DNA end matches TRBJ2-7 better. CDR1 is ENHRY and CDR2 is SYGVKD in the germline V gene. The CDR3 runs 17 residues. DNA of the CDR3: TGTGCCATCAGTGAGTCGATCGGTGGGGGGTCGACCTACGAGCAGTACTTC. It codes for CAISESIGGGSTYEQYF.

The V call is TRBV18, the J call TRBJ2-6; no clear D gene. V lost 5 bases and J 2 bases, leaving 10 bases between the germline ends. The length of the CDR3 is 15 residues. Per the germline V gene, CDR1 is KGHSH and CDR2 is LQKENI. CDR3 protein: CASSSYAPGANVLTF. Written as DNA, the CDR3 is TGTGCCAGCTCATCCTACGCACCTGGGGCCAACGTCCTGACTTTC.

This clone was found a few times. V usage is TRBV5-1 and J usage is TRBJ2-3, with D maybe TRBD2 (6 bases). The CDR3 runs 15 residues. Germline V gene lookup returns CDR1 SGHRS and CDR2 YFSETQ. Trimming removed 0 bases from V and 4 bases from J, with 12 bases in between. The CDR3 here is CASSLDWAGSDTQYF. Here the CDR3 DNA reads TGCGCCAGCAGCTTGGATTGGGCGGGGTCAGATACGCAGTATTTT.

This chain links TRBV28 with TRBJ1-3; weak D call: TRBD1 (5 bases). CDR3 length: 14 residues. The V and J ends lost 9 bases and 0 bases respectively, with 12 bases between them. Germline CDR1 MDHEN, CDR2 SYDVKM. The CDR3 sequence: CASTGTTSGNTIYF. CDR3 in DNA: TGTGCCAGTACCGGGACCACCTCTGGAAACACCATATATTTT.

The CDR3 DNA sequence: TGTGCCAGCAGCTTAGCGGGGAGGGTGCAGTTCTTC. Translating it yields CASSLAGRVQFF. The chain combines TRBV7-8 with TRBJ2-1, with TRBD2 identical over 7 bases. V lost 0 bases, J lost 12 bases, and 2 bases stayed unmatched. This CDR3 is 12 amino acids long. Germline CDR1 reads SGHVS; CDR2 reads FQNEAQ.

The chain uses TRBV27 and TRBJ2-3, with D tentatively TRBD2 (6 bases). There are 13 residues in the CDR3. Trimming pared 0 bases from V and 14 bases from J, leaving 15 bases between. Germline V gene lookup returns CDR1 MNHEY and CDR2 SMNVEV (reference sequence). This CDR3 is CASSLSGGPPWYF. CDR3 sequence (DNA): TGTGCCAGCAGTTTATCGGGAGGTCCCCCGTGGTATTTT.

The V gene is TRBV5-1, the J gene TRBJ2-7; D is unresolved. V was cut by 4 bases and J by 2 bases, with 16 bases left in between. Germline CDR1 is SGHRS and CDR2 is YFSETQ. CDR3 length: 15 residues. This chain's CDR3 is CASSAGPYRAYEQYF. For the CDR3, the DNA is TGCGCCAGCAGCGCAGGACCGTACAGAGCCTACGAGCAGTACTTC.

CDR3 amino acids: CASSFRGATEAFF. In nucleotides, the CDR3 is TGTGCCAGCAGCTTCAGGGGCGCCACTGAAGCTTTCTTT. The chain links TRBV13 to TRBJ1-1, with D perhaps matching TRBD1 (6 bases). Trimming left V 3 bases short and J 4 bases short, with 9 bases between. The CDR3 has 13 residues. Germline-derived CDR1 and CDR2 are PRHDT and FYEKMQ (reference sequence).

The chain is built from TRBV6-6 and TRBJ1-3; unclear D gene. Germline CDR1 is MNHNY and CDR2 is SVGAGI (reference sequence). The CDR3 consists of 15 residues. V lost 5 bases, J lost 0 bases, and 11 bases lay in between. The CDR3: CASSTQSFSGNTIYF. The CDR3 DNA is TGTGCCAGCAGTACCCAGAGTTTCTCTGGAAACACCATATATTTT.

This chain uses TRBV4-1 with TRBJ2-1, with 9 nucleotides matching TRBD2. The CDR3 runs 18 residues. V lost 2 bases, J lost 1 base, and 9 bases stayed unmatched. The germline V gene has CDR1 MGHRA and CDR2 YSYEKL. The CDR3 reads CASSQNPGLASSYNEQFF. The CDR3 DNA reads TGCGCCAGCAGCCAAAATCCGGGACTAGCATCGTCCTACAATGAGCAGTTCTTC.

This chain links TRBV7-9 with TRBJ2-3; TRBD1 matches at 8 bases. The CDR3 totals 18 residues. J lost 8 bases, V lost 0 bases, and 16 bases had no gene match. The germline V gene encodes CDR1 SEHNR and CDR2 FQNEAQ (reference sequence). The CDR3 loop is CASSLAPVTGVSLGTQYF. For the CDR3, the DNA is TGTGCCAGCAGCTTAGCACCGGTGACAGGGGTCTCCCTGGGTACGCAGTATTTT.

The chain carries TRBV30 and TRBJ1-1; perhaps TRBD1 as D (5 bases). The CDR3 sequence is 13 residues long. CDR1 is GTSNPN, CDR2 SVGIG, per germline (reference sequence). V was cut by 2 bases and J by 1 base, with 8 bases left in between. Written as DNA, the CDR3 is TGTGCCTGGAGTCGGGGGACGAACACTGAAGCTTTCTTT. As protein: CAWSRGTNTEAFF. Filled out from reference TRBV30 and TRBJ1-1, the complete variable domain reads SQTIHQWPATLVQPVGSPLSLECTVEGTSNPNLYWYRQAAGRGLQLLFYSVGIGQISSEVPQNLSASRPQDRQFILSSKKLLLSDSGFYLCAWSRGTNTEAFFGQGTRLTVV.